The 20 T cell receptor beta chains below all came from one sample that was sequenced in a study of T-cell memory formation after mild COVID-19 (dated by TCRdb to the early 2020s). The library relied on 5' RACE. Reads for this sample came from an Illumina NovaSeq 6000. The public reads were reanalyzed by TCRdb: fastp trimming at Q25, MiXCR alignment, in-frame beta chains only. Every distinct CDR3 protein forms one entry, paired with its most common genes and DNA. The sample table records about 250,000 distinct CDR3 sequences; roughly 15% of these occur just once. 2% to 2.5% of the sample goes to the ten largest clones. Sequencing was carried out using PBMCs or a T cell subset sorted from them (not recorded which). The receptors come from an adult woman who had mild COVID-19 (a few samples of this study predate the infection). The sample titles of this study are shuffled in the database, so cell type and time point are left out; the donor was told from shared clones.

This clonotype was recorded many times. V gene TRBV12-3 or TRBV12-4 combines with J gene TRBJ1-2; TRBD1 matches at 10 bases. The length of the CDR3 is 14 residues. V lost 3 bases, J lost 6 bases, and 4 bases stayed unmatched. The CDR3 region has the DNA TGTGCCAGCAGTTTTTACGGGACAGGGGATGGCTACACCTTC. It codes for CASSFYGTGDGYTF.

The V and J genes are TRBV6-1 and TRBJ1-5; 8 nucleotides align to TRBD1. The CDR3 is made up of 15 amino acids. Trimming at V came to 11 bases and at J to 5 bases, leaving 14 bases not matched to a gene. Germline CDR1 reads MNHNS; CDR2 reads SASEGT. The CDR3 DNA sequence: TGTGCCGTAGGGTCTAGCCAGGGGGCTTATCAGCCCCAGCATTTT. Amino acids: CAVGSSQGAYQPQHF.

The chain couples TRBV5-4 to TRBJ2-3; D may be TRBD1 (5 bases). The CDR3 consists of 13 residues. CDR1 SGHNT and CDR2 YYREEE come from the germline V gene (reference sequence). Trimming left V 4 bases short and J 6 bases short, with 12 bases between. The CDR3 DNA reads TGTGCCAGCAGCGACCCAGGGCGGGATACGCAGTATTTT. It codes for CASSDPGRDTQYF. Complete variable domain (other parts from reference TRBV5-4 and TRBJ2-3): ETGVTQSPTHLIKTRGQQVTLRCSSQSGHNTVSWYQQALGQGPQFIFQYYREEENGRGNFPPRFSGLQFPNYSSELNVNALELDDSALYLCASSDPGRDTQYFGPGTRLTVL.

This clonotype was picked up a small number of times. The chain carries TRBV7-8 and TRBJ1-5; D may be TRBD1 (6 bases). Germline CDR1 and CDR2: SGHVS and FQNEAQ. CDR3 length: 14 residues. V was shortened by 4 bases and J by 4 bases, with 11 bases between the two germline ends. CDR3 residues: CASSSTGSNQPQHF. CDR3 in DNA: TGTGCCAGCAGCTCCACAGGGTCAAATCAGCCCCAGCATTTT.

This clonotype has more than one count but fewer than ten. The J gene is TRBJ2-1, the V gene TRBV5-4; 14 nucleotides agree with TRBD2. Germline CDR1 reads SGHNT; CDR2 reads YYREEE (reference sequence). The CDR3 extends over 15 amino acids. J was trimmed by 5 bases and V by 7 bases; bases with no gene match: 5. CDR3 region: CASGGTSGGDNEQFF. The CDR3 nucleotides read TGTGCCAGCGGGGGGACTAGCGGGGGAGACAATGAGCAGTTCTTC.

The chain joins TRBV12-3 or TRBV12-4 to TRBJ1-1; no reliable D call. Between the trimmed V and J ends, which lost 6 bases and 0 bases, there was a span of 11 bases. This CDR3 has 14 amino acids. The DNA of the CDR3 is TGTGCCAGCAGACCTCAATCCGTGAACACTGAAGCTTTCTTT. This translates into CASRPQSVNTEAFF.

About this clonotype: A junction end diverges from the germline sequence, so it may reflect a read error. This chain joins TRBV7-3 and TRBJ1-1, with unresolved D. CDR3 length: 15 amino acids. The germline gives CDR1 SGHTA, CDR2 FQGTGA. Written as DNA, the CDR3 is TGTGCCAGCAGCTTGGCTGGACCCTTGAACACTGGAGCTTTCTTT. Translating gives CASSLAGPLNTGAFF.

CDR3 residues: CASSQDGTSNQPQHF. DNA of the CDR3: TGTGCCAGCAGCCAAGATGGGACAAGCAATCAGCCCCAGCATTTT. This chain joins TRBV4-2 and TRBJ1-5; TRBD1 is a possible D gene (6 bases). Trimming shortened V by 0 bases and J by 1 base, and 7 bases separated the two germline ends. Germline CDR1 and CDR2: LGHNA and YNFKEQ. The CDR3 extends over 15 amino acids.

This clonotype was recorded at least ten times. The gene calls are TRBV4-3 and TRBJ2-5; TRBD2 matches 7 bases. The CDR3 has 16 amino acids. Germline trimming cut 0 bases from V and 2 bases from J; bases unmatched to any gene: 6. The germline CDR1 and CDR2 sequences are LGHNA and YSLEER. The CDR3 loop is CASSQDGRERQETQYF. The CDR3 region has the DNA TGCGCCAGCAGCCAAGATGGGAGGGAACGACAAGAGACCCAGTACTTC.

V gene TRBV18 combines with J gene TRBJ1-3; a possible D gene is TRBD1 (6 bases). This CDR3 has 18 amino acids. CDR1 and CDR2 (germline): KGHSH, LQKENI. Deletions cut 3 bases from V and 0 bases from J, with 18 bases between. For the CDR3, the DNA is TGTGCCAGCTCACCGGAGGAAGGGGGGCTCGGCTCTGGAAACACCATATATTTT. As protein: CASSPEEGGLGSGNTIYF. The whole variable domain, filled in from reference TRBV18 and TRBJ1-3, reads NAGVMQNPRHLVRRRGQEARLRCSPMKGHSHVYWYRQLPEEGLKFMVYLQKENIIDESGMPKERFSAEFPKEGPSILRIQQVVRGDSAAYFCASSPEEGGLGSGNTIYFGEGSWLTVV.

The chain links TRBV5-1 to TRBJ2-3; D perhaps matches TRBD1 (6 bases). The DNA end is more similar to TRBJ1-5, so the J call may be wrong. Per germline, CDR1 SGHRS and CDR2 YFSETQ. The CDR3 sequence is 16 residues long. The CDR3 reads CASRPRAGAIGDTQHF. CDR3 nucleotides: TGCGCCAGCAGACCCCGAGCGGGGGCTATAGGAGATACGCAGCATTTT.

Written as DNA, the CDR3 is TGCGCCAGCAGCTTGGCTACAGGGGACTTGAGCACAGATACGCAGTATTTT. Protein: CASSLATGDLSTDTQYF. This chain links TRBV5-1 with TRBJ2-3; possible D gene TRBD1, 7 bases. Trimming removed 0 bases from V and 0 bases from J, with 14 bases in between. Germline CDR1 is SGHRS and CDR2 is YFSETQ. This CDR3 spans 17 amino acids.

This clonotype was seen ten or more times. This chain joins TRBV4-3 and TRBJ2-7; tentatively, D is TRBD2 (6 bases). Germline V CDR1 and CDR2: LGHNA, YSLEER. The CDR3 extends over 16 amino acids. V was pared by 1 base and J by 2 bases, with 15 bases between. This chain's CDR3 is CASSQGRGSRPYEQYF. DNA for the CDR3: TGCGCCAGCAGCCAAGGACGGGGGTCAAGGCCCTACGAGCAGTACTTC.

This clonotype was seen a single time. The chain is built from TRBV12-3 or TRBV12-4 and TRBJ1-1, with a possible D match to TRBD1 (5 bases). V lost 6 bases to trimming and J lost 3 bases, with 17 bases between them. CDR3 length equals 15 residues. The CDR3 sequence is CASSQGGASYTEAFF. CDR3 sequence (DNA): TGTGCCAGCAGCCAGGGTGGGGCGAGCTACACTGAAGCTTTCTTT.

The chain links TRBV18 to TRBJ1-5; D is ambiguous. From germline, CDR1 is KGHSH and CDR2 LQKENI. There are 13 residues in the CDR3. V lost 3 bases, J lost 6 bases, and 9 bases lay in between. CDR3: CASSPPGPQPQHF. For the CDR3, the DNA is TGTGCCAGCTCACCCCCAGGCCCTCAGCCCCAGCATTTT. Full variable domain (rest looked up from reference TRBV18 and TRBJ1-5): NAGVMQNPRHLVRRRGQEARLRCSPMKGHSHVYWYRQLPEEGLKFMVYLQKENIIDESGMPKERFSAEFPKEGPSILRIQQVVRGDSAAYFCASSPPGPQPQHFGDGTRLSIL.

V and J are TRBV3-1 and TRBJ1-4, with D uncertain. V was pared by 4 bases and J by 0 bases, with 9 bases between. This CDR3 has 15 residues. CDR1 and CDR2 from the germline V gene are LGHDT and YNNKEL (reference sequence). The CDR3 reads CASSLPGSTNEKLFF. Here the CDR3 DNA reads TGTGCCAGCAGCCTACCGGGGTCAACTAATGAAAAACTGTTTTTT.

CDR3 in DNA: TGTGCCAGCAGCGTTCTAGCGTGGGGCACAGATACGCAGTATTTT. The encoded protein is CASSVLAWGTDTQYF. V is TRBV9 and J is TRBJ2-3; weak D call: TRBD2 (6 bases). The CDR3 is 15 amino acids. V lost 2 bases, J lost 1 base, and 11 bases lay in between. CDR1 is SGDLS, CDR2 YYNGEE, per germline.

This clonotype was picked up a small number of times. The gene calls are TRBV6-6 and TRBJ2-4; the D is unclear. Trimming took 6 bases from V and 6 from J, leaving 12 bases between them. Germline V gene lookup returns CDR1 MNHNY and CDR2 SVGAGI (reference sequence). This CDR3 has 13 amino acids. The CDR3 DNA reads TGTGCCAGCAGCTACGACCTCAGAAACATTCAGTACTTC. Protein product: CASSYDLRNIQYF.

The chain couples TRBV12-3 or TRBV12-4 to TRBJ2-6, with D hard to call. The CDR3 is 13 amino acids. V was cut by 8 bases and J by 0 bases, with 5 bases left in between. This CDR3 is CASVVSGANVLTF. The CDR3 region has the DNA TGTGCCAGCGTCGTCTCTGGGGCCAACGTCCTGACTTTC.

On this clonotype: A clone one base away is much larger, so this may be a read error. This chain joins TRBV20-1 and TRBJ2-5, with unresolved D. With 6 bases removed from V and 4 bases from J, the gap between germline ends came to 9 bases. CDR3 length equals 11 residues. The germline V gene has CDR1 DFQATT and CDR2 SNEGSKA (reference sequence). CDR3 nucleotides: TGCAGTGCAGTAGAAATAGAGACCCAGTACTTC. It is translated as CSAVEIETQYF.